What follows are 23 T cell receptor beta chains derived from one specimen sequenced in a study of beta chain features in type 1 diabetes. Study conclusions and caveats: Shortening of TCRB CDR3s, moderate but significant, appeared in all four CD4+ subsets of Type 1 diabetes patients.

Every isolated RNA sample was fully reverse transcribed, so sequencing captured expressed TCRB transcripts. Clones were sequenced by immunoSEQ multiplex PCR, and TCRdb holds only the in-frame ones, with some missing. The repertoire holds 350,000 to 450,000 clones, with 10% to 15% as singletons. Their antigen targets remain unknown. The specimen sequenced was naive CD4+ T cells from blood. The receptors derive from a woman aged 18-35 years with type 1 diabetes.

The chain uses TRBV11-2 and TRBJ2-5; D perhaps matches TRBD2 (5 bases). The CDR3 consists of 14 residues. The germline V gene has CDR1 SGHAT and CDR2 FQNNGV. V was shortened by 5 bases and J by 5 bases, with 15 bases between the two germline ends. CDR3 region: CASSRPGLTETQYF. The CDR3 nucleotides are TGTGCCAGCAGCCGCCCCGGACTTACGGAGACCCAGTACTTC.

The chain links TRBV7-9 to TRBJ2-7, with 9 bases identical to TRBD1. The V gene's germline CDR1 is SEHNR and CDR2 FQNEAQ (reference sequence). V dropped 1 base and J dropped 5; count of bases not matched to a gene: 15. CDR3 size: 18 residues. The CDR3 protein is CASSLVRDSGQGGNEQYF. CDR3 nucleotides: TGTGCCAGCAGCTTAGTGAGAGACTCGGGACAGGGTGGCAACGAGCAGTACTTC.

V usage is TRBV19 and J usage is TRBJ2-7; possible D gene TRBD2, 5 bases. There are 11 residues in the CDR3. In germline, CDR1 is LNHDA, CDR2 SQIVND (reference sequence). Trimming took off 9 bases at V and 7 bases at J, with 13 bases between the two ends. CDR3: CASGVGGEQYF. The CDR3 nucleotides are TGTGCCAGCGGAGTCGGCGGGGAGCAGTACTTC.

This clone was found once. The chain recombines TRBV18 with TRBJ1-1, with TRBD1 as a possible D gene (5 bases). The V gene lost 6 bases and the J gene lost 1 base, with 12 bases spanning the gap. Germline V gene lookup returns CDR1 KGHSH and CDR2 LQKENI. The CDR3 consists of 14 residues. DNA of the CDR3: TGTGCCAGCTCGCCCGCCAGGGCGAACACTGAAGCTTTCTTT. This codes for CASSPARANTEAFF.

This clone was recorded a few times. The chain is built from TRBV7-2 and TRBJ2-5; 9 nucleotides align to TRBD2. The CDR3 sequence is 15 residues long. Germline values: CDR1 SGHTA, CDR2 FQGNSA. V shed 5 bases and J 3 bases; nucleotides not matched to a gene: 7. CDR3 bases: TGTGCCAGCAGCACCCCTCTAGCGGGGAAAGAGACCCAGTACTTC. Its translation: CASSTPLAGKETQYF.

The J gene is TRBJ1-5, the V gene TRBV19; tentatively, D is TRBD1 (6 bases). This CDR3 is built from 14 residues. From germline, CDR1 is LNHDA and CDR2 SQIVND (reference sequence). With 5 bases removed from V and 5 bases from J, the gap between germline ends came to 13 bases. CDR3 nucleotides: TGTGCCAGTAGTGTTCAGGGGAGGGATCAGCCCCAGCATTTT. Translating it yields CASSVQGRDQPQHF.

Concerning this clone itself: One end of the junction fails to match germline, which may point to a read error. The chain recombines TRBV2 with TRBJ1-5, with 7 bases that match TRBD1. The CDR3 runs 13 residues. Germline-derived CDR1 and CDR2 are SNHLY and FYNNEI. The CDR3 loop is CASSRSPQGRRDF. CDR3 nucleotides: TGTGCCAGCAGTCGAAGCCCACAGGGGCGACGGGATTTT. Based on the CDR3 plus reference TRBV2 and TRBJ1-5, the full variable domain is EPEVTQTPSHQVTQMGQEVILRCVPISNHLYFYWYRQILGQKVEFLVSFYNNEISEKSEIFDDQFSVERPDGSNFTLKIRSTKLEDSAMYFCASSRSPQGRRDFGDGTRLSIL.

This chain uses TRBV5-1 with TRBJ2-2; 9 nucleotides align to TRBD2. Germline V gene data show CDR1 as SGHRS and CDR2 as YFSETQ. This CDR3 has 16 amino acids. After removal of 5 bases from V and 5 bases from J, the junction contained 10 bases not matched to a gene. CDR3: CASRSSGGQGTGELFF. The CDR3 region has the DNA TGCGCCAGCAGGAGTAGCGGGGGCCAGGGGACCGGGGAGCTGTTTTTT.

V is TRBV30 and J is TRBJ2-5; D uncertain. V lost 2 bases and J lost 2, with 9 bases in between. Germline CDR1 reads GTSNPN; CDR2 reads SVGIG (reference sequence). The CDR3 runs to 13 residues. As DNA, the CDR3 is TGTGCCTGGAGTTTACTGGTACAAGAGACCCAGTACTTC. This sequence encodes CAWSLLVQETQYF.

This clone was picked up a small number of times. The chain recombines TRBV29-1 with TRBJ1-2; 10 bases match TRBD1. This CDR3 region has 12 residues. Trimming took 7 bases from V and 8 from J; bases not matched to a gene: 7. Germline CDR1 is SQVTM and CDR2 is ANQGSEA. CDR3 region: CSARQGAGGYTF. CDR3 bases: TGCAGCGCCCGACAGGGGGCGGGGGGCTACACCTTC. Supplemented by reference TRBV29-1 and TRBJ1-2, the full variable domain reads SAVISQKPSRDICQRGTSLTIQCQVDSQVTMMFWYRQQPGQSLTLIATANQGSEATYESGFVIDKFPISRPNLTFSTLTVSNMSPEDSSIYLCSARQGAGGYTFGSGTRLTVV.

The V gene is TRBV7-2, the J gene TRBJ2-5; TRBD1 is a possible D gene (6 bases). CDR1 SGHTA and CDR2 FQGNSA come from the germline V gene. Trimming stripped 2 bases from V and 1 base from J, with 8 bases between. CDR3 length: 14 residues. CDR3 loop: CASSLRGSQETQYF. CDR3 nucleotide sequence: TGTGCCAGCAGCTTAAGGGGGTCCCAAGAGACCCAGTACTTC.

This clone showed up just a few times. This rearrangement joins TRBV30 to TRBJ1-5, with no clear D. Germline CDR1 is GTSNPN and CDR2 is SVGIG (reference sequence). This CDR3 is 12 amino acids long. V was clipped by 3 bases and J by 5 bases, with 8 bases between them. CDR3 DNA: TGTGCCTGGAGCCCCCCCTATCAGCCCCAGCATTTT. Translation: CAWSPPYQPQHF.

The chain uses TRBV6-5 and TRBJ1-1, with D perhaps TRBD1 (5 bases). Germline V lookup: CDR1 MNHEY, CDR2 SVGAGI. The CDR3 runs to 14 residues. Trimming stripped 2 bases from V and 7 bases from J, with 14 bases between. In DNA form, the CDR3 reads TGTGCCAGCAGTTACACACAGGTTCAGGGTGAAGCTTTCTTT. This sequence encodes CASSYTQVQGEAFF.

This clone appeared a few times. The chain recombines TRBV29-1 with TRBJ1-2; 7 bases align to TRBD1. CDR1 and CDR2 from the germline V gene are SQVTM and ANQGSEA. Trimming removed 2 bases from V and 7 bases from J; junction bases left unmatched: 7. The CDR3 length is 13 residues. The CDR3, as DNA: TGCAGCGTTGAAAGAGACAGGGTCGGTGGCTACACCTTC. It codes for CSVERDRVGGYTF.

This clone was detected only a few times. The gene calls are TRBV9 and TRBJ1-2; D is unclear. Germline values: CDR1 SGDLS, CDR2 YYNGEE. V lost 2 bases to trimming and J lost 1 base, with 12 bases between them. This CDR3 has 15 amino acids. The CDR3 DNA follows: TGTGCCAGCAGCGTCCGTGAGGGTGGTAACTATGGCTACACCTTC. Translation: CASSVREGGNYGYTF.

This clone has a handful of counts. For the CDR3, the DNA is TGTGCCAGCAGTTTGGCCGACAGGGAAGCTTTCTTT. Residues: CASSLADREAFF. The rearrangement links TRBV28 to TRBJ1-1, with TRBD1 as a possible D gene (6 bases). This CDR3 is 12 amino acids long. Trimming shortened V by 3 bases and J by 8 bases, and 10 bases separated the two germline ends. Germline assignment: CDR1 MDHEN and CDR2 SYDVKM.

The chain couples TRBV29-1 to TRBJ2-7; perhaps TRBD1 as D (5 bases). From germline, CDR1 is SQVTM and CDR2 ANQGSEA. There are 16 residues in the CDR3. Trimming took off 6 bases at V and 3 bases at J, with 24 bases between the two ends. CDR3 bases: TGCAGCGTGAATCTCGGAACAGGTCCACCATTCTACGAGCAGTACTTC. Its protein product is CSVNLGTGPPFYEQYF.

This clone was counted between two and nine times. The V gene is TRBV27, the J gene TRBJ2-3, with D perhaps TRBD2 (5 bases). CDR3 length: 14 residues. CDR1 is MNHEY, CDR2 SMNVEV, per germline (reference sequence). V lost 7 bases, J lost 2 bases, and 13 bases lay in between. The DNA of the CDR3 is TGTGCCAGCATGGCTGGACTCTACACAGATACGCAGTATTTT. Translated, it gives CASMAGLYTDTQYF.

The chain recombines TRBV7-9 with TRBJ1-2; the D is unclear. Trimming removed 3 bases from V and 0 bases from J, with 2 bases in between. Germline V gene lookup returns CDR1 SEHNR and CDR2 FQNEAQ (reference sequence). The CDR3 length is 12 residues. The CDR3 spells CASSFTNYGYTF. CDR3 nucleotides: TGTGCCAGCAGCTTTACTAACTATGGCTACACCTTC.

This clone turned up a few times. The chain combines TRBV6-5 with TRBJ2-7; TRBD2 is a possible D gene (5 bases). The ends were cut back, 0 bases at V and 3 bases at J, with 9 bases in the middle. The CDR3 is made up of 14 amino acids. The germline gives CDR1 MNHEY, CDR2 SVGAGI. This CDR3 reads CASSYSVGVYEQYF. CDR3 sequence (DNA): TGTGCCAGCAGTTACTCCGTCGGGGTCTACGAGCAGTACTTC.

Only a few counts were recorded for this clone. The V and J genes are TRBV2 and TRBJ2-1, with 9 nucleotides matching TRBD2. Germline V CDR1 and CDR2: SNHLY, FYNNEI. CDR3 size: 16 residues. V dropped 4 bases and J dropped 2; count of bases not matched to a gene: 6. CDR3 in DNA: TGTGCCAGCAGTGCGGAGCGGGGGGTAACCTACAATGAGCAGTTCTTC. This sequence encodes CASSAERGVTYNEQFF.

This chain joins TRBV28 and TRBJ2-3, with 9 bases identical to TRBD1. Trimming took 3 bases from V and 4 from J; bases not matched to a gene: 5. CDR3 length equals 15 residues. Looked up from germline, CDR1 is MDHEN and CDR2 is SYDVKM. The CDR3 loop reads CASSFGTGPPDTQYF. CDR3 sequence (DNA): TGTGCCAGCAGTTTCGGGACAGGGCCTCCAGATACGCAGTATTTT.

The V and J genes are TRBV6-5 and TRBJ2-1; D gene ambiguous. The germline V and J ends were trimmed by 0 bases and 9 bases, with 15 bases remaining between them. Per germline, CDR1 MNHEY and CDR2 SVGAGI. This CDR3 is 15 amino acids long. DNA of the CDR3: TGTGCCAGCAGTTACTCGGGTCTCCGAAGAGGTGAGCAGTTCTTC. It translates to CASSYSGLRRGEQFF.